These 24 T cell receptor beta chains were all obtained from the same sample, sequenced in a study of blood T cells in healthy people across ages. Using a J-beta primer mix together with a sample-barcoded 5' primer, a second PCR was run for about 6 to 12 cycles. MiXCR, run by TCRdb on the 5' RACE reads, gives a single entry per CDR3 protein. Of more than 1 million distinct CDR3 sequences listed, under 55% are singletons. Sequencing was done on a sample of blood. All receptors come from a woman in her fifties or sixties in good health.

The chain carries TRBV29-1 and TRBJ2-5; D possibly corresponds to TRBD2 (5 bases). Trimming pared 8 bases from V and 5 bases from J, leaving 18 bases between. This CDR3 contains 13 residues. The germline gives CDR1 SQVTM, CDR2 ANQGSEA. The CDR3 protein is CSSGEGLRETQYF. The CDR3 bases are TGCAGCTCTGGTGAGGGCCTGCGGGAGACCCAGTACTTC.

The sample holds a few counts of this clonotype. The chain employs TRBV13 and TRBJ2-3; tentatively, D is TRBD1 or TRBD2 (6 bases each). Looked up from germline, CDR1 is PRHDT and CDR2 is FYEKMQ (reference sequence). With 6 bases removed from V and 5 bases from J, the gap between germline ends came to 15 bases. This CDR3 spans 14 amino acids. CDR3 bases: TGTGCCAGCAGTCAGCGACTAGGGGGAGATACGCAGTATTTT. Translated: CASSQRLGGDTQYF. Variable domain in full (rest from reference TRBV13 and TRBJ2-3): AAGVIQSPRHLIKEKRETATLKCYPIPRHDTVYWYQQGPGQDPQFLISFYEKMQSDKGSIPDRFSAQQFSDYHSELNMSSLELGDSALYFCASSQRLGGDTQYFGPGTRLTVL.

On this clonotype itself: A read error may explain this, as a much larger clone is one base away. CDR3: CASSPWTSGRETQYF. DNA of the CDR3: TGTGCCAGCAGCCCGTGGACTAGCGGGCGGGAGACCCAGTACTTC. The chain links TRBV3-1 to TRBJ2-5, with 11 bases identical to TRBD2. Germline V CDR1 and CDR2: LGHDT, YNNKEL (reference sequence). This CDR3 comprises 15 residues. J lost 5 bases, V lost 4 bases, and 6 bases had no gene match.

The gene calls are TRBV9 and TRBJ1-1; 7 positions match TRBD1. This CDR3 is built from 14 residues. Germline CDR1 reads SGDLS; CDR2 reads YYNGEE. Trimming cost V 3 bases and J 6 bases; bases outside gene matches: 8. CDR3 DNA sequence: TGTGCCAGCAGCGAGGGGGCGAACGATCCTGAAGCTTTCTTT. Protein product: CASSEGANDPEAFF. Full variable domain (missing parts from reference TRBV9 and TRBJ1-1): DSGVTQTPKHLITATGQRVTLRCSPRSGDLSVYWYQQSLDQGLQFLIQYYNGEERAKGNILERFSAQQFPDLHSELNLSSLELGDSALYFCASSEGANDPEAFFGQGTRLTVV.

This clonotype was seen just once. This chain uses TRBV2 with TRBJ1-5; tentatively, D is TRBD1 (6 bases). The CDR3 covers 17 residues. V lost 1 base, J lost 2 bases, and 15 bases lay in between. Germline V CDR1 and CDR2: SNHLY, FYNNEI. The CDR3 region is CASSEGGTLRRNQPQHF. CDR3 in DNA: TGTGCCAGCAGTGAAGGTGGGACACTGAGGCGCAATCAGCCCCAGCATTTT.

The CDR3 DNA reads TGTGCCATCAGCGAGGGGGTTTCTTTCTACGAGCAGTTCTTC. Its protein product is CAISEGVSFYEQFF. V is TRBV10-3 and J is TRBJ2-1, with a tentative D call TRBD1 (6 bases). There are 14 residues in the CDR3. Trimming removed 6 bases at V and 10 bases at J, with 19 bases between. Looked up from germline, CDR1 is ENHRY and CDR2 is SYGVKD.

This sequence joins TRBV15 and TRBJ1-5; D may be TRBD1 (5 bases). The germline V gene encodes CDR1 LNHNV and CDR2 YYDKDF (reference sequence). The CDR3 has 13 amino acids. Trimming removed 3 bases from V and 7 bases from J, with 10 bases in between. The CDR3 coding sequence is TGTGCCACCAGCAGGGGACCAGGGCAGCCCCAGCATTTT. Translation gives CATSRGPGQPQHF.

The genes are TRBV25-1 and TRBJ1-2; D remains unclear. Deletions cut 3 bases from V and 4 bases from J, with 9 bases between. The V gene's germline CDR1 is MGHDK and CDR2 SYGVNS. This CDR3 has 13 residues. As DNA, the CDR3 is TGTGCCAGCAGTGATTCTGATGGCTATGGCTACACCTTC. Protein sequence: CASSDSDGYGYTF.

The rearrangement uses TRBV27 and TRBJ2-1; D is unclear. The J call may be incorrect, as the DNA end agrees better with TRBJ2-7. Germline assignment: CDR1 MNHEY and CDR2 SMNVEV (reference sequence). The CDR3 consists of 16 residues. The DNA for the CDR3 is TGTGCCAGCAGTTTAGGAACAGTCAGCTCCTACAATGAGCAGTACTTC. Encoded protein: CASSLGTVSSYNEQYF.

Here the CDR3 DNA reads TGTGCCAGCAGTTTAGGGGCAGGGTGGATCCCCGGGGAGCAGTTCTTC. This codes for CASSLGAGWIPGEQFF. This chain connects TRBV27 to TRBJ2-1, with D possibly TRBD1 on 5 matching bases. There are 16 residues in the CDR3. The V end was cut by 2 bases, the J end by 10 bases, with 21 bases between. CDR1 MNHEY and CDR2 SMNVEV come from the germline V gene (reference sequence).

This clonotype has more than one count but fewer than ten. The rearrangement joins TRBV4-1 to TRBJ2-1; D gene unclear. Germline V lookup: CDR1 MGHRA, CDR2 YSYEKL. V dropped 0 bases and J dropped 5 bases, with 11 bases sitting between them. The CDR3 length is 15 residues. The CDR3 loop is CASSQEAIHNNEQFF. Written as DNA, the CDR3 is TGCGCCAGCAGCCAAGAGGCTATCCATAACAATGAGCAGTTCTTC.

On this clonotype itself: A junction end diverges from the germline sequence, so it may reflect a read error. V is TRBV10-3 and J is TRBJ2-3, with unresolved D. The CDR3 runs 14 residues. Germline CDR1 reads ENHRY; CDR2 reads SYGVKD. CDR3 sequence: CAISARMSIDTQYF. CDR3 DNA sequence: TGTGCCATCAGTGCTAGGATGAGCATAGATACGCAGTATTTT.

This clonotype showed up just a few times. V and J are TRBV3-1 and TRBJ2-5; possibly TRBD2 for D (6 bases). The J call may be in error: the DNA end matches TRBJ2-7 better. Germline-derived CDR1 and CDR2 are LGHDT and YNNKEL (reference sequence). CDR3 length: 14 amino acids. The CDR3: CASSQDARGYEQYF. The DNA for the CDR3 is TGTGCCAGCAGCCAAGATGCTCGGGGGTACGAGCAGTACTTC.

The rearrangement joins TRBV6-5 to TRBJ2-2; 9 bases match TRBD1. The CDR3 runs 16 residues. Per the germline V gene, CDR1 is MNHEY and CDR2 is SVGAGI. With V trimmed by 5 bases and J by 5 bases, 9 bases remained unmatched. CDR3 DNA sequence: TGTGCCAGCAGTCAGCAACAGGGGGCATTGACCGGGGAGCTGTTTTTT. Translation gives CASSQQQGALTGELFF.

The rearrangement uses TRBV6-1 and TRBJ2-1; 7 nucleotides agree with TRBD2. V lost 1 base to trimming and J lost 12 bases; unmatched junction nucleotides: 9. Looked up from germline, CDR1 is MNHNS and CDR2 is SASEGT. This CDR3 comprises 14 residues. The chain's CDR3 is CASSEGDYTRPQFF. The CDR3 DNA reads TGTGCCAGCAGTGAAGGGGACTACACAAGGCCGCAGTTCTTC.

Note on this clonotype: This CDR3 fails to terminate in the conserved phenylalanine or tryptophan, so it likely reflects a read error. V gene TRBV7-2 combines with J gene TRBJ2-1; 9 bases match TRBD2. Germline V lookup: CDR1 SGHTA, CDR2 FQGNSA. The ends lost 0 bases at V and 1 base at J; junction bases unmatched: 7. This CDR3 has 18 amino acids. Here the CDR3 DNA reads TGTGCCAGCAGCTTAGCGGCGGTAGCGGGAGTTTCCTACAATGAGCAGTTCATC. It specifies CASSLAAVAGVSYNEQFI.

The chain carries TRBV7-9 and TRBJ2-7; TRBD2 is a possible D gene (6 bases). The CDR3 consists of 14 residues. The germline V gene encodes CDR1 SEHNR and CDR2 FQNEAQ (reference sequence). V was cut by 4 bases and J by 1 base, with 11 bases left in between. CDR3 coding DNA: TGTGCCAGCAGCTCCTTTAGCGGTTCCTACGAGCAGTACTTC. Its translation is CASSSFSGSYEQYF.

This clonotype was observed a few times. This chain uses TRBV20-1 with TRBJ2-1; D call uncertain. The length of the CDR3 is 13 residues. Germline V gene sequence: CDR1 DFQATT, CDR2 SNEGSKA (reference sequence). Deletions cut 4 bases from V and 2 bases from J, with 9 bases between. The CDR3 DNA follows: TGCAGTGCTACCGTAGCAGCCTACAATGAGCAGTTCTTC. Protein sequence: CSATVAAYNEQFF.

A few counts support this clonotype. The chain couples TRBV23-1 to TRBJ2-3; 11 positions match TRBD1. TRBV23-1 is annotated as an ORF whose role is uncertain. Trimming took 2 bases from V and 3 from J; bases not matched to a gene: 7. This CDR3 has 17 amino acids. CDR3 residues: CASSQEDRGPQTDTQYF. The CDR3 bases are TGCGCCAGCAGTCAAGAGGACAGGGGGCCTCAAACAGATACGCAGTATTTT.

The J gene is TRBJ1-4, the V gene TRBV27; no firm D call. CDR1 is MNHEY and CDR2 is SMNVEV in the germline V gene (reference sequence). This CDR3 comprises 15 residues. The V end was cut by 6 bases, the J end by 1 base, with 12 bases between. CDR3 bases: TGTGCCAGCAGACGACGGGCTAGAACTAATGAAAAACTGTTTTTT. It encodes CASRRRARTNEKLFF.

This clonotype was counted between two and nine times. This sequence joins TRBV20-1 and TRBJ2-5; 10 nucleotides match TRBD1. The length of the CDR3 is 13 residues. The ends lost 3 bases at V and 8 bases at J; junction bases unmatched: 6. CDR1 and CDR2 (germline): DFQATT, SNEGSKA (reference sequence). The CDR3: CSASPGTGETQYF. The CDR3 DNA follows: TGCAGTGCTAGTCCCGGGACAGGGGAAACCCAGTACTTC.

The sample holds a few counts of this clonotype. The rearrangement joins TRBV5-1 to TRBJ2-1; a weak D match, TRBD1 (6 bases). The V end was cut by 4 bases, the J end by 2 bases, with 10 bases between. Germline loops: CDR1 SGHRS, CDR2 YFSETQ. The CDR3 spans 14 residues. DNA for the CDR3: TGCGCCAGCAGCGCCGGGACAACCTACAATGAGCAGTTCTTC. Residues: CASSAGTTYNEQFF.

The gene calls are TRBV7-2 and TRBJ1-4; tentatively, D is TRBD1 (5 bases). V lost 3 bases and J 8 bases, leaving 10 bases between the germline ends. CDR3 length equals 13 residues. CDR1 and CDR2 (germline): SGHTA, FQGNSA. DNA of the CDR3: TGTGCCAGCAGCTTCGGAGGGACGGAAAAACTGTTTTTT. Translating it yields CASSFGGTEKLFF.

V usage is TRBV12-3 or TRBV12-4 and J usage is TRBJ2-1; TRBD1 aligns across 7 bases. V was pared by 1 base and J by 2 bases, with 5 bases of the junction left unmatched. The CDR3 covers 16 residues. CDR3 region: CASSLDSQGAYNEQFF. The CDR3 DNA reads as TGTGCCAGCAGTTTAGATAGTCAGGGGGCCTACAATGAGCAGTTCTTC.